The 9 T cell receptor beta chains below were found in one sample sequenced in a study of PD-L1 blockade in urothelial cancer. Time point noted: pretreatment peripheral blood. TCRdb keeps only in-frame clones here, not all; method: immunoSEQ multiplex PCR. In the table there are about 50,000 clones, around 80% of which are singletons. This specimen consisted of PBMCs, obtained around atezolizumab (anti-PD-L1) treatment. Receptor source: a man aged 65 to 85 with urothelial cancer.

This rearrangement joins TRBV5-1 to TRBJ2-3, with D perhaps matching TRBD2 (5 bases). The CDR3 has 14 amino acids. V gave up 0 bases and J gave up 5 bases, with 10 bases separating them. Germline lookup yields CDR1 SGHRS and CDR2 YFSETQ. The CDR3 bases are TGCGCCAGCAGCTTGGACGGACTGAAAGATACGCAGTATTTT. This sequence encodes CASSLDGLKDTQYF. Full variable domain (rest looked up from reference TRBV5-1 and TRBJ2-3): KAGVTQTPRYLIKTRGQQVTLSCSPISGHRSVSWYQQTPGQGLQFLFEYFSETQRNKGNFPGRFSGRQFSNSRSEMNVSTLELGDSALYLCASSLDGLKDTQYFGPGTRLTVL.

This CDR3 is CASSMGLAGGTDTQYF. The DNA of the CDR3 is TGTGCCAGTAGTATGGGACTAGCGGGGGGTACAGATACGCAGTATTTT. The V gene is TRBV19, the J gene TRBJ2-3; TRBD2 matches 15 bases. Germline lookup yields CDR1 LNHDA and CDR2 SQIVND (reference sequence). This CDR3 spans 16 amino acids. V gave up 3 bases and J gave up 3 bases; unmatched junction bases: 1.

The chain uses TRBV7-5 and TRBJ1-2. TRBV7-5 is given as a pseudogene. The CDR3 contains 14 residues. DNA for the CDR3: TGTGTCAGAAGCTCCGCGGGGATCGGTTATGGCTACACCTTC. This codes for CVRSSAGIGYGYTF.

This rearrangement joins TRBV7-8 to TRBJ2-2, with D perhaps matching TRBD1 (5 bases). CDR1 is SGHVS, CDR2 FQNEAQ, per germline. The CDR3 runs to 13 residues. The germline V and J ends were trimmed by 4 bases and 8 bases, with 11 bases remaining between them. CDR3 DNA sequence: TGTGCCAGCAGCTCGCAGGGCTTTGGGGAGCTGTTTTTT. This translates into CASSSQGFGELFF.

The CDR3 region has the DNA TGCGCCAGCAGCCAAGCCCCAGGGGCCGTATTGAGTGAGCAGTTCTTC. As protein: CASSQAPGAVLSEQFF. The rearrangement links TRBV4-3 to TRBJ2-1; possible D gene TRBD1, 6 bases. The CDR3 has 16 residues. Deletions cut 1 base from V and 9 bases from J, with 19 bases between. Germline lookup yields CDR1 LGHNA and CDR2 YSLEER.

The chain's CDR3 is CASSSSRLAGGRETQYF. In nucleotides, the CDR3 is TGTGCCAGCAGTTCCTCGAGACTAGCGGGAGGTAGGGAGACCCAGTACTTC. The V call is TRBV28, the J call TRBJ2-5, with 13 nucleotides matching TRBD2. Germline V gene data show CDR1 as MDHEN and CDR2 as SYDVKM. This CDR3 is built from 17 residues. J was trimmed by 5 bases and V by 4 bases; bases with no gene match: 10.

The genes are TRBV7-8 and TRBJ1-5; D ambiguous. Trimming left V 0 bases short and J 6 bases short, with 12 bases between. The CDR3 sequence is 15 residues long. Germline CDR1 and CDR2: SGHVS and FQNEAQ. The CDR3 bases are TGTGCCAGCAGCTTAGCTGACGGGGTTAGTCAGCCCCAGCATTTT. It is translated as CASSLADGVSQPQHF.

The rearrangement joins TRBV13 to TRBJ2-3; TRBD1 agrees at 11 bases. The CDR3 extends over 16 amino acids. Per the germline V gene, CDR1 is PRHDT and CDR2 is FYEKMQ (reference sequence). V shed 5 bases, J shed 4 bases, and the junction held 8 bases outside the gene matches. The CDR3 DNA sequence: TGTGCCAGCAGCCCCCGGGACAGGGGGAGCCCAGATACGCAGTATTTT. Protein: CASSPRDRGSPDTQYF.

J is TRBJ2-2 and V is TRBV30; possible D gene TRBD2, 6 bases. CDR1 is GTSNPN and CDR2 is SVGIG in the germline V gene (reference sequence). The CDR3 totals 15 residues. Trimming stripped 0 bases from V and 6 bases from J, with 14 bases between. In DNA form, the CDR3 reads TGTGCCTGGAGTGTAGGTACTAGCAACGCCGGGGAGCTGTTTTTT. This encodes CAWSVGTSNAGELFF.